The TCR beta chain described here comes from a study of blood T cells in healthy people across ages. Findings of the study overall: Age brought a roughly linear fall in TCR beta diversity measured per million T cells. Long-lived and aged donors differed, with more naive CD4+ cells and higher diversity in the long-lived. It was not possible, with unsorted PBMCs, to conclusively compare naive and antigen-experienced cells.

In this sample, this clonotype turned up a few times. Its antigen is currently unknown. Trimming left V 0 bases short and J 4 bases short, with 18 bases between. Germline V gene sequence: CDR1 DFQATT, CDR2 SNEGSKA (reference sequence). The CDR3 extends over 16 amino acids. Primed by a sample-barcoded 5' primer and a J-beta primer mix, a second PCR proceeded for about 6 to 11 cycles. In TCRdb, the 5' RACE reads were re-called with MiXCR into one record per CDR3 protein. The data show approximately 800,000 distinct CDR3 sequences, roughly 25% seen once. This sample was shared with a second study, whose subject was T cells of mothers and their children. That work adds: For cDNA synthesis, the complete extracted RNA was used (around 1.4 ug per 15 ul).

Material for sequencing was blood. The clonotype originates from a boy younger than 18 in good health. The chain employs TRBV20-1 and TRBJ2-5; tentatively, D is TRBD1 or TRBD2 (6 bases each). The CDR3 protein is CSARDRMGGPRETQYF. The CDR3 nucleotides are TGCAGTGCTAGAGATCGAATGGGGGGCCCTAGAGAGACCCAGTACTTC.